Presented here are 26 T cell receptor beta chains from one specimen sequenced in a study of T cell clonality in common variable immunodeficiency. Study results and limitations: Common variable immunodeficiency TCR beta sequences reportedly had fewer deletions and N-nucleotide insertions.

Sequencing used immunoSEQ multiplex PCR; TCRdb keeps in-frame clones, though not all of them. The sample yields 32,000 or so clones, without any singletons. Their antigens remain unidentified. Sequenced sample: peripheral blood mononuclear cells. The origin of the receptors is a human donor with common variable immunodeficiency.

This clone was seen repeatedly, ten times or more. The read terminates 3 residues ahead of where the CDR3 ends, so the germline J gene completes it. The chain employs TRBV18 and TRBJ1-1; D uncertain. This CDR3 is 13 amino acids long. Looked up from germline, CDR1 is KGHSH and CDR2 is LQKENI. Trimming removed 3 bases from V and 5 bases from J, with 10 bases in between. The chain's CDR3 is CASSPQTSTEAFF. The CDR3 DNA, read in part, is TGTGCCAGCTCACCCCAAACTAGTACTGAA.

This clone was detected only a few times. CDR3 loop: CASSRRTGNTEAFF. Partial CDR3 DNA: TGTGCCAGCAGCAGACGGACAGGGAACACTGAA. This chain uses TRBV7-9 with TRBJ1-1; TRBD1 aligns across 7 bases. The sequence runs out 3 residues before the end of the CDR3; the remainder is reconstructed from the germline J gene. The CDR3 loop spans 14 amino acids. Germline V CDR1 and CDR2: SEHNR, FQNEAQ (reference sequence). V gave up 5 bases and J gave up 1 base; unmatched junction bases: 4.

Turning to this clone: The read is 3 residues too short to cover the CDR3 end, so that end is filled in from the germline J gene. The chain couples TRBV5-6 to TRBJ2-5; the D gene is possibly TRBD2 (5 bases). This CDR3 has 15 amino acids. V was clipped by 3 bases and J by 7 bases, with 19 bases between them. Germline V gene lookup returns CDR1 SGHDT and CDR2 YYEEEE. CDR3: CASSYPGKKVTTQYF. CDR3 bases read: TGTGCCAGCAGCTACCCGGGGAAGAAGGTTACGACC.

This clone was detected ten times or more. Sequencing ends 3 residues short of the CDR3 end; the germline J gene provides the rest. The rearrangement links TRBV20-1 to TRBJ1-2; 9 nucleotides agree with TRBD1. There are 14 residues in the CDR3. Germline values: CDR1 DFQATT, CDR2 SNEGSKA (reference sequence). Trimming took 3 bases from V and 7 from J; bases not matched to a gene: 9. Here the CDR3 reads CSASRQGEVGGYTF. The sequenced part of the CDR3 DNA is TGCAGTGCTAGCCGACAGGGGGAAGTGGGTGGC.

In its sample, this clone was seen many times. The CDR3 extends 3 residues past the end of the read, so its final part is completed from the germline J gene. The V call is TRBV29-1, the J call TRBJ1-1; the D gene is possibly TRBD1 (6 bases). V was pared by 3 bases and J by 2 bases, with 10 bases between. The CDR3 is 13 residues long. The V gene's germline CDR1 is SQVTM and CDR2 ANQGSEA. CDR3 sequence: CSVEGRGNTEAFF. CDR3 bases read: TGCAGCGTTGAGGGCAGGGGTAACACTGAA.

CDR3 DNA, as far as it was read: TGCGCCAGCAGCTCGGGGGACAGGGGCTACGAG. As protein: CASSSGDRGYE. The CDR3 in full is CASSSGDRGYEQYF. This chain connects TRBV5-1 to TRBJ2-7; 10 nucleotides align to TRBD1. The read terminates 3 residues ahead of where the CDR3 ends, so the germline J gene completes it. Germline CDR1 reads SGHRS; CDR2 reads YFSETQ. V lost 3 bases to trimming and J lost 3 bases; unmatched junction nucleotides: 3. The CDR3 is 14 residues long.

The table lists this clone with many counts. The sequenced fragment ends 3 residues before the CDR3 boundary, so the rest is inferred from the germline J gene. The chain has TRBV5-4 and TRBJ2-3, with TRBD1 as a possible D gene (6 bases). Germline values: CDR1 SGHNT, CDR2 YYREEE (reference sequence). This CDR3 comprises 13 residues. V dropped 4 bases and J dropped 8 bases, with 14 bases sitting between them. CDR3 DNA, as far as it was read: TGTGCCAGCAGCGCCCAAGGGGGTGGTACG. Its translation is CASSAQGGGT. The whole CDR3 sequence reads CASSAQGGGTQYF.

Comment on this clone: Sequencing ends 3 residues short of the CDR3 end; the germline J gene provides the rest. V and J are TRBV30 and TRBJ1-4; 8 nucleotides align to TRBD1. This CDR3 has 16 residues. Germline CDR1 reads GTSNPN; CDR2 reads SVGIG (reference sequence). V dropped 1 base and J dropped 6; count of bases not matched to a gene: 10. The CDR3 loop is CAWSAAQGASDEKLFF. The sequenced part of the CDR3 DNA is TGTGCCTGGAGTGCCGCCCAGGGGGCGTCGGATGAAAAA.

Only a few counts were recorded for this clone. From the germline J gene comes the end of the CDR3, since the read stops 3 residues before it. The chain uses TRBV19 and TRBJ1-1; 7 nucleotides agree with TRBD1. J gave up 0 bases and V 4 bases, and 5 bases lay outside the gene matches. CDR3 length equals 15 residues. The germline V gene has CDR1 LNHDA and CDR2 SQIVND (reference sequence). CDR3 sequence reads: CASSRQGSMNTEAFF. CDR3 DNA, as far as it was read: TGTGCCAGTAGTAGACAGGGCTCCATGAACACTGAA. The complete variable domain, with remaining parts taken from reference TRBV19 and TRBJ1-1, reads DGGITQSPKYLFRKEGQNVTLSCEQNLNHDAMYWYRQDPGQGLRLIYYSQIVNDFQKGDIAEGYSVSREKKESFPLTVTSAQKNPTAFYLCASSRQGSMNTEAFFGQGTRLTVV.

This clone was counted at least ten times. With the read ending 3 residues before the CDR3 end, the germline J gene is used to fill in that end. The gene calls are TRBV6-2 or TRBV6-3 and TRBJ2-3; TRBD2 aligns across 12 bases. CDR1 and CDR2 (germline): MNHEY, SVGEGT. The trim removed 7 bases at V and 6 bases at J, leaving 14 bases unmatched. This CDR3 region has 17 residues. CDR3 sequence reads: CASTEILAGGLSDTQYF. The CDR3 DNA, read in part, is TGTGCCAGCACGGAGATTCTAGCGGGGGGGCTTTCCGATACG.

This clone was recorded a few times. The read halts 3 residues ahead of the CDR3 end, with the missing end drawn from the germline J gene. This chain links TRBV5-6 with TRBJ2-7; no reliable D call. Germline CDR1 and CDR2: SGHDT and YYEEEE. V lost 1 base and J 0 bases, leaving 8 bases between the germline ends. This CDR3 is built from 14 residues. The DNA read from the CDR3 is TGTGCCAGCAGCTTGAGGGTTTCCTCCTACGAG. Translation gives CASSLRVSSYE. The complete CDR3 protein is CASSLRVSSYEQYF.

This clone appeared a few times. The CDR3 end falls 3 residues outside the read, so it is completed with the germline J gene. The J gene is TRBJ1-5, the V gene TRBV2; D may be TRBD1 (5 bases). Germline lookup yields CDR1 SNHLY and CDR2 FYNNEI. CDR3 size: 16 residues. V gave up 5 bases and J gave up 7 bases, with 21 bases separating them. CDR3 bases read: TGTGCCAGCAGTCTTTTAAGGGGAGGCGGGGGACAGCCC. It translates to CASSLLRGGGGQP. From start to end, the CDR3 is CASSLLRGGGGQPQHF.

Details on this clone: The read ends 3 residues early relative to the CDR3; the germline J gene fills the gap. J is TRBJ1-1 and V is TRBV30; TRBD1 is a possible D gene (5 bases). Germline-derived CDR1 and CDR2 are GTSNPN and SVGIG (reference sequence). The CDR3 loop spans 15 amino acids. V was shortened by 2 bases and J by 3 bases, with 16 bases between the two germline ends. The sequenced part of the CDR3 DNA is TGTGCCTGGAGTTGGGGCCCCCACCTGGACACTGAA. Translation gives CAWSWGPHLDTE. The entire CDR3 sequence reads CAWSWGPHLDTEAFF. Full variable domain (missing parts from reference TRBV30 and TRBJ1-1): SQTIHQWPATLVQPVGSPLSLECTVEGTSNPNLYWYRQAAGRGLQLLFYSVGIGQISSEVPQNLSASRPQDRQFILSSKKLLLSDSGFYLCAWSWGPHLDTEAFFGQGTRLTVV.

Worth noting for this clone: The CDR3 goes on 3 residues after the read ends, and that part is filled in from the germline J gene. The rearrangement joins TRBV30 to TRBJ1-4; D gene ambiguous. The germline gives CDR1 GTSNPN, CDR2 SVGIG (reference sequence). This CDR3 contains 13 residues. Trimming left V 2 bases short and J 8 bases short, with 12 bases between. The CDR3 bases that were read are TGTGCCTGGAGTAGGCTGCAGGTCGAAAAA. Translated: CAWSRLQVEK. The full CDR3 sequence reads CAWSRLQVEKLFF.

As for this clone: The missing CDR3 end, 3 residues past where the read stops, is filled in from the germline J gene. This chain joins TRBV18 and TRBJ1-2; 12 positions agree with TRBD1. Trimming cost V 3 bases and J 1 base; bases outside gene matches: 6. CDR1 KGHSH and CDR2 LQKENI come from the germline V gene. This CDR3 is built from 17 residues. CDR3 DNA (partial): TGTGCCAGCTCACCTTCCGGGACAGGGGGCGATAACTATGGC. This sequence encodes CASSPSGTGGDNYG. The entire CDR3 is CASSPSGTGGDNYGYTF.

This clone was detected a few times. The read comes to an end 3 residues before the CDR3 does, leaving the germline J gene to fill in the end. The chain joins TRBV5-1 to TRBJ1-6; TRBD1 matches at 7 bases. Germline V gene data show CDR1 as SGHRS and CDR2 as YFSETQ. CDR3 size: 15 residues. Losses at the gene ends were 0 bases for V and 7 bases for J; bases not matched to a gene: 4. Partial CDR3 DNA: TGCGCCAGCAGCTTGGGGGAGACAGGGAATTCACCC. Its translation is CASSLGETGNSP. The whole CDR3 protein reads CASSLGETGNSPLHF.

This clone was counted between two and nine times. The sequenced CDR3 bases are TGTGCCAGCTCACTGACCGGATTTAGGGCAGATACG. The encoded protein is CASSLTGFRADT. The whole CDR3 sequence is CASSLTGFRADTQYF. The rearrangement uses TRBV18 and TRBJ2-3; D gene uncertain. The read terminates 3 residues ahead of where the CDR3 ends, so the germline J gene completes it. There are 15 residues in the CDR3. CDR1 KGHSH and CDR2 LQKENI come from the germline V gene. Trimming left V 4 bases short and J 4 bases short, with 15 bases between.

The covered CDR3 bases are TGTGCCAGCAGTGAAATATGGACTAGCGGGCTTTTCAGTACAGATACG. Translated, it gives CASSEIWTSGLFSTDT. The full CDR3 is CASSEIWTSGLFSTDTQYF. The rearrangement links TRBV6-1 to TRBJ2-3; 11 bases are shared with TRBD2. The CDR3 goes on 3 residues after the read ends, and that part is filled in from the germline J gene. Trimming took 2 bases from V and 3 from J; bases not matched to a gene: 13. Germline lookup yields CDR1 MNHNS and CDR2 SASEGT. This CDR3 comprises 19 residues.

There are many counts of this clone. The CDR3 end falls 3 residues outside the read, so it is completed with the germline J gene. The rearrangement joins TRBV2 to TRBJ2-7, with 10 bases identical to TRBD2. The V gene end was trimmed by 2 bases and the J gene end by 3 bases; junction bases not matched to a gene: 4. The germline V gene encodes CDR1 SNHLY and CDR2 FYNNEI. The CDR3 loop spans 15 amino acids. The CDR3: CASSETLAGNYEQYF. The sequenced CDR3 bases are TGTGCCAGCAGTGAAACACTAGCGGGGAACTACGAG. The variable domain in full, with the rest retrieved from reference TRBV2 and TRBJ2-7, is EPEVTQTPSHQVTQMGQEVILRCVPISNHLYFYWYRQILGQKVEFLVSFYNNEISEKSEIFDDQFSVERPDGSNFTLKIRSTKLEDSAMYFCASSETLAGNYEQYFGPGTRLTVT.

Concerning this clone itself: The missing CDR3 end, 3 residues past where the read stops, is filled in from the germline J gene. The chain is built from TRBV7-2 and TRBJ1-1; 7 bases fit TRBD1. The trim removed 8 bases at V and 0 bases at J, leaving 3 bases unmatched. The CDR3 has 13 residues. The germline CDR1 and CDR2 sequences are SGHTA and FQGNSA. The sequenced part of the CDR3 DNA is TGTGCCAGCCAGACAGGGATGAACACTGAA. It codes for CASQTGMNTE. The whole CDR3 region reads CASQTGMNTEAFF. Full variable domain (remainder filled in from reference TRBV7-2 and TRBJ1-1): GAGVSQSPSNKVTEKGKDVELRCDPISGHTALYWYRQSLGQGLEFLIYFQGNSAPDKSGLPSDRFSAERTGGSVSTLTIQRTQQEDSAVYLCASQTGMNTEAFFGQGTRLTVV.

Concerning this clone itself: The CDR3 end falls 3 residues outside the read, so it is completed with the germline J gene. The rearrangement links TRBV6-1 to TRBJ1-1; D may be TRBD1 (5 bases). Germline CDR1 is MNHNS and CDR2 is SASEGT. The length of the CDR3 is 14 residues. Trimming cost V 3 bases and J 3 bases, with 11 bases left between them. The CDR3 protein is CASSDNGADTEAFF. Incomplete CDR3 DNA: TGTGCCAGCAGTGATAATGGGGCCGACACTGAA.

This clone was recorded a few times. The sequenced CDR3 bases are TGTGCCAGCAGTGAAGGGACAGGGGGCTCACCC. Its protein is CASSEGTGGSP. The full CDR3 protein reads CASSEGTGGSPLHF. The chain couples TRBV2 to TRBJ1-6; the match to TRBD1 covers 11 bases. The read terminates 3 residues before the CDR3 end, so the remaining end is supplied by the germline J gene. The CDR3 covers 14 residues. Germline lookup yields CDR1 SNHLY and CDR2 FYNNEI. J was trimmed by 10 bases and V by 1 base; bases with no gene match: 0.

Worth noting for this clone: The CDR3 end is not reached by the read, which stops 3 residues before it; the germline J gene fills it in. This rearrangement joins TRBV2 to TRBJ1-1; maybe TRBD1 (6 bases). This CDR3 spans 15 amino acids. The germline V and J ends were trimmed by 0 bases and 5 bases, with 13 bases remaining between them. CDR1 and CDR2 (germline): SNHLY, FYNNEI. The DNA read from the CDR3 is TGTGCCAGCAGTGAAGCGGAGCAGGGGCGGACTGAA. Translated: CASSEAEQGRTE. The whole CDR3 region reads CASSEAEQGRTEAFF.

This clone was observed many times. Read sequence stops 3 residues before the CDR3 end, and the germline J gene provides the missing end. This rearrangement joins TRBV20-1 to TRBJ2-7, with D possibly TRBD1 on 6 matching bases. This CDR3 has 16 residues. V shed 6 bases and J shed 0 bases, with 21 bases lying between them. Looked up from germline, CDR1 is DFQATT and CDR2 is SNEGSKA (reference sequence). The part of the CDR3 DNA that was read is TGCAGTGCCGAAGGGGGAAACAGGGCCTTCTCCTACGAG. Protein: CSAEGGNRAFSYE. In full, the CDR3 reads CSAEGGNRAFSYEQYF.

In this sample, this clone turned up many times. The read is 3 residues too short to cover the CDR3 end, so that end is filled in from the germline J gene. The chain links TRBV19 to TRBJ2-4; D is possibly TRBD2 (6 bases). Germline V gene data show CDR1 as LNHDA and CDR2 as SQIVND (reference sequence). Trimming left V 3 bases short and J 3 bases short, with 15 bases between. The CDR3 length is 16 residues. The CDR3: CASSITVGGGKNIQYF. CDR3 DNA, as far as it was read: TGTGCCAGTAGTATTACCGTCGGGGGAGGCAAAAACATT.

This clone was observed many times. The read terminates 3 residues before the CDR3 end, so the remaining end is supplied by the germline J gene. The rearrangement joins TRBV30 to TRBJ1-2; possibly TRBD1 for D (6 bases). The CDR3 has 16 amino acids. Germline lookup yields CDR1 GTSNPN and CDR2 SVGIG (reference sequence). V was trimmed by 2 bases and J by 1 base, leaving 17 bases between them. CDR3 DNA (partial): TGTGCCTGGAGTCCCCCGGACAGACCTTTTAACTATGGC. This translates into CAWSPPDRPFNYG. From start to end, the CDR3 is CAWSPPDRPFNYGYTF.